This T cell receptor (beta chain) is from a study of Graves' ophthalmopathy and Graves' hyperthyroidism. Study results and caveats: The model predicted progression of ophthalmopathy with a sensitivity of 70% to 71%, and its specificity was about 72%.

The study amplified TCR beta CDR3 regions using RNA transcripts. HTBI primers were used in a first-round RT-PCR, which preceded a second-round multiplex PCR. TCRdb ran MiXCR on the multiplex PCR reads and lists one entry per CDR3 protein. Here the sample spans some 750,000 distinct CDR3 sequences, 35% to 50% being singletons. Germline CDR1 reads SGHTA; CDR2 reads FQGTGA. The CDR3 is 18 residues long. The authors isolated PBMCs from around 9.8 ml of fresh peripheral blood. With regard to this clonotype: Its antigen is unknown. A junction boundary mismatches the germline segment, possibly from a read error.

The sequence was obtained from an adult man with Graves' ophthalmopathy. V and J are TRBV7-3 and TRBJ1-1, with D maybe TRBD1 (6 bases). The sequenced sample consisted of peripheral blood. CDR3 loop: CASSLAGPGQSRNDEAFF. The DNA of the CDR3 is TGCGCCAGCAGCTTGGCTGGGCCTGGACAGAGTAGAAACGATGAAGCTTTCTTT.